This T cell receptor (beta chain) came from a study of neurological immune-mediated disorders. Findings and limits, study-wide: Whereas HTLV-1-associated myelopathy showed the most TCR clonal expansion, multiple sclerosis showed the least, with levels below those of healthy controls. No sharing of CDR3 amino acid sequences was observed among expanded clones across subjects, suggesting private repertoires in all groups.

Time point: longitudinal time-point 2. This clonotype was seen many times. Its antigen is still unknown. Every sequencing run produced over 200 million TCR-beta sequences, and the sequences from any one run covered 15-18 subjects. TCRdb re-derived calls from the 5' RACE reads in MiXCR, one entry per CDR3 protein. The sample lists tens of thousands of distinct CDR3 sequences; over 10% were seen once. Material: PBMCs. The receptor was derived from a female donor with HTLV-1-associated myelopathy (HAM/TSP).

Written as DNA, the CDR3 is TGTGCCAGCAGCTTGGAGCAGGGAGGGTATGGCTACACCTTC. Translated: CASSLEQGGYGYTF. This chain uses TRBV5-5 with TRBJ1-2; D is perhaps TRBD1 (5 bases). Germline V gene lookup returns CDR1 SGHKS and CDR2 YYEKEE (reference sequence). CDR3 length: 14 amino acids. The germline V and J ends were trimmed by 0 bases and 5 bases, with 11 bases remaining between them.